The 21 T cell receptor beta chains presented below share a single source sample, sequenced in a study of vaccination and CD4 T cells after COVID-19. Documented treatment: approximately 10-day PBMC culture with coronavirus spike peptide pools or control peptides (ViraFEST assay). An Oncomine TCR Beta short-read assay was used to sequence the DNA from cultured CD4+ T cells. TCRdb re-derived calls from the PCR reads in MiXCR, one entry per CDR3 protein. Among some 25,000 distinct CDR3 sequences listed, over 60% were seen once. Their antigens remain unidentified. The sequencing sample was made of CD4+ T cells from blood, cultured in vitro. The receptors stem from a human donor who had recovered from COVID-19.

J is TRBJ2-5 and V is TRBV28; 8 positions agree with TRBD1. V dropped 3 bases and J dropped 4; count of bases not matched to a gene: 13. Germline V lookup: CDR1 MDHEN, CDR2 SYDVKM. This CDR3 spans 17 amino acids. The CDR3 nucleotides are TGTGCCAGCAGTTTGTCTCCAGACAGGGGTTTTCGAGAGACCCAGTACTTC. The encoded protein is CASSLSPDRGFRETQYF.

This clonotype was counted between two and nine times. V and J are TRBV7-9 and TRBJ2-2; possible D gene TRBD2, 6 bases. V shed 3 bases and J shed 2 bases, with 22 bases lying between them. Looked up from germline, CDR1 is SEHNR and CDR2 is FQNEAQ (reference sequence). The CDR3 loop spans 19 amino acids. CDR3 protein: CASSFFGRSGGSNTGELFF. In DNA form, the CDR3 reads TGTGCCAGCAGCTTTTTTGGTCGGTCCGGGGGATCAAACACCGGGGAGCTGTTTTTT.

The table lists this clonotype with a few counts. This chain links TRBV20-1 with TRBJ1-4; 9 nucleotides agree with TRBD1. V gave up 5 bases and J gave up 7 bases; unmatched junction bases: 5. Germline-derived CDR1 and CDR2 are DFQATT and SNEGSKA (reference sequence). The CDR3 loop spans 13 amino acids. The CDR3 DNA sequence: TGCAGTGCTTACAGGGGGCGTCCTGAAAAACTGTTTTTT. Translation gives CSAYRGRPEKLFF.

The rearrangement uses TRBV28 and TRBJ1-6, with D unresolved. Germline assignment: CDR1 MDHEN and CDR2 SYDVKM. The CDR3 loop spans 14 amino acids. Trimming took off 3 bases at V and 10 bases at J, with 13 bases between the two ends. This CDR3 reads CASSLGGIRSPLHF. For the CDR3, the DNA is TGTGCCAGCAGTTTGGGAGGGATAAGATCACCCCTCCACTTT.

V is TRBV6-5 and J is TRBJ2-7, with D perhaps given as TRBD1 or TRBD2 (5 bases each). Germline V lookup: CDR1 MNHEY, CDR2 SVGAGI. V lost 0 bases to trimming and J lost 2 bases, with 11 bases between them. This CDR3 contains 15 residues. CDR3 in DNA: TGTGCCAGCAGTTACTCTGGGGACCGCCCCTACGAGCAGTACTTC. Its translation is CASSYSGDRPYEQYF.

CDR3: CAWRGSSGRDEQFF. CDR3 bases: TGTGCCTGGAGGGGGAGTAGCGGGAGGGATGAGCAGTTCTTC. The J gene is TRBJ2-1, the V gene TRBV30, with 11 positions matching TRBD2. V was clipped by 3 bases and J by 8 bases; unmatched bases: 6. Germline CDR1 reads GTSNPN; CDR2 reads SVGIG (reference sequence). The CDR3 spans 14 residues. Full variable domain (outside the CDR3, taken from reference TRBV30 and TRBJ2-1): SQTIHQWPATLVQPVGSPLSLECTVEGTSNPNLYWYRQAAGRGLQLLFYSVGIGQISSEVPQNLSASRPQDRQFILSSKKLLLSDSGFYLCAWRGSSGRDEQFFGPGTRLTVL.

This clonotype was observed a few times. The J gene is TRBJ1-1, the V gene TRBV6-5, with D possibly matching TRBD1 (6 bases). CDR3 length equals 18 residues. The germline gives CDR1 MNHEY, CDR2 SVGAGI. V dropped 0 bases and J dropped 3 bases, with 20 bases sitting between them. CDR3 sequence (DNA): TGTGCCAGCAGTTACTCGAGACCGCAGGGGCAAAAGGACACTGAAGCTTTCTTT. Translating gives CASSYSRPQGQKDTEAFF.

The rearrangement joins TRBV6-1 to TRBJ2-3, with a possible D match to TRBD2 (5 bases). The V end lost 6 bases, the J end lost 0 bases, and 10 bases lay between the germline ends. CDR3 length: 14 residues. From germline, CDR1 is MNHNS and CDR2 SASEGT. The CDR3 here is CASSRTSSTDTQYF. DNA for the CDR3: TGTGCCAGCAGCCGGACTTCTAGCACAGATACGCAGTATTTT.

This clonotype was detected a few times. This chain connects TRBV10-3 to TRBJ2-3; tentatively, D is TRBD1 (6 bases). Trimming left V 4 bases short and J 3 bases short, with 14 bases between. Germline CDR1 ENHRY, CDR2 SYGVKD. The CDR3 has 15 amino acids. The CDR3 protein is CAISGAGTTTDTQYF. The CDR3 DNA follows: TGTGCCATCAGTGGGGCCGGGACAACGACAGATACGCAGTATTTT.

The J gene is TRBJ1-6, the V gene TRBV9; no definite D call. Trimming left V 0 bases short and J 7 bases short, with 14 bases between. CDR3 size: 16 residues. Germline V CDR1 and CDR2: SGDLS, YYNGEE. CDR3 nucleotides: TGTGCCAGCAGCGTAGGATCGACCGCGGGGAATTCACCCCTCCACTTT. The encoded protein is CASSVGSTAGNSPLHF.

This clonotype has only one observation. The chain links TRBV19 to TRBJ2-3, with 12 positions matching TRBD1. Germline CDR1 LNHDA, CDR2 SQIVND (reference sequence). This CDR3 is built from 14 residues. The V gene end was trimmed by 5 bases and the J gene end by 6 bases; junction bases not matched to a gene: 3. Here the CDR3 reads CASSRDRGRDTQYF. The CDR3 coding sequence is TGTGCCAGTAGTCGGGACAGGGGGCGGGATACGCAGTATTTT.

The chain uses TRBV27 and TRBJ1-5; D not certain. The V and J ends lost 4 bases and 1 base respectively, with 14 bases between them. This CDR3 has 16 residues. CDR1 is MNHEY and CDR2 is SMNVEV in the germline V gene (reference sequence). DNA for the CDR3: TGTGCCAGCAGTTCCTACCTGGCGGGGAGCAATCAGCCCCAGCATTTT. Translation gives CASSSYLAGSNQPQHF.

The V gene is TRBV10-3, the J gene TRBJ1-5; D may be TRBD1 (6 bases). The CDR3 loop spans 13 amino acids. V was clipped by 6 bases and J by 4 bases, with 10 bases between them. In germline, CDR1 is ENHRY, CDR2 SYGVKD. The CDR3 region is CAIRDRENQPQHF. CDR3 bases: TGTGCCATCAGGGACAGAGAGAATCAGCCCCAGCATTTT.

The chain joins TRBV7-9 to TRBJ1-2; no firm D call. Trimming stripped 6 bases from V and 2 bases from J, with 10 bases between. The CDR3 length is 13 residues. Germline V gene data show CDR1 as SEHNR and CDR2 as FQNEAQ (reference sequence). This chain's CDR3 is CASSYKENYGYTF. The CDR3 DNA follows: TGTGCCAGCAGTTACAAGGAAAACTATGGCTACACCTTC.

The chain carries TRBV7-2 and TRBJ1-6, with unresolved D. Germline V lookup: CDR1 SGHTA, CDR2 FQGNSA. The V end was cut by 2 bases, the J end by 5 bases, with 10 bases between. The CDR3 has 15 residues. CDR3 coding DNA: TGTGCCAGCAGCTTATCCAAAACAAATAATTCACCCCTCCACTTT. This codes for CASSLSKTNNSPLHF.

The chain has TRBV7-9 and TRBJ1-4; D uncertain. Trimming took 0 bases from V and 0 from J, leaving 2 bases between them. Germline CDR1 is SEHNR and CDR2 is FQNEAQ (reference sequence). The CDR3 runs to 14 residues. The CDR3 spells CASSLAATNEKLFF. The CDR3 DNA reads TGTGCCAGCAGCTTAGCTGCAACTAATGAAAAACTGTTTTTT.

The rearrangement joins TRBV20-1 to TRBJ2-3, with no clear D. CDR1 and CDR2 from the germline V gene are DFQATT and SNEGSKA (reference sequence). V dropped 0 bases and J dropped 0 bases, with 13 bases sitting between them. The CDR3 loop spans 16 amino acids. This CDR3 reads CSARDARLPSTDTQYF. DNA of the CDR3: TGCAGTGCTAGAGATGCCCGCCTACCGAGCACAGATACGCAGTATTTT.

The chain has TRBV20-1 and TRBJ1-5, with no clear D. The length of the CDR3 is 15 residues. Germline V CDR1 and CDR2: DFQATT, SNEGSKA (reference sequence). V was shortened by 5 bases and J by 0 bases, with 14 bases between the two germline ends. CDR3 DNA: TGCAGTGCTGAGGTGCCCGGGTATAGCAATCAGCCCCAGCATTTT. Translating gives CSAEVPGYSNQPQHF.

The V call is TRBV6-1, the J call TRBJ2-7; 7 bases align to TRBD1. The germline gives CDR1 MNHNS, CDR2 SASEGT. The V and J ends lost 5 bases and 1 base, in that order; junction bases with no gene match: 2. This CDR3 region has 13 residues. The CDR3 loop reads CASSTGASYEQYF. The CDR3 coding sequence is TGTGCCAGCAGTACAGGGGCGTCCTACGAGCAGTACTTC.

The V gene is TRBV7-9, the J gene TRBJ1-6, with 7 bases matching TRBD1. In germline, CDR1 is SEHNR, CDR2 FQNEAQ (reference sequence). The CDR3 consists of 14 residues. Trimming cost V 0 bases and J 10 bases; bases outside gene matches: 3. CDR3 coding DNA: TGTGCCAGCAGCTTAGCAGGGGGCGGATCACCCCTCCACTTT. This translates into CASSLAGGGSPLHF.

CDR3 region: CSAYVNSGRGNEQFF. The CDR3 bases are TGCAGTGCTTACGTCAATAGCGGGAGAGGGAATGAGCAGTTCTTC. The chain employs TRBV20-1 and TRBJ2-1, with TRBD2 matching over 9 bases. Losses at the gene ends were 5 bases for V and 7 bases for J; bases not matched to a gene: 12. The germline gives CDR1 DFQATT, CDR2 SNEGSKA (reference sequence). This CDR3 contains 15 residues.